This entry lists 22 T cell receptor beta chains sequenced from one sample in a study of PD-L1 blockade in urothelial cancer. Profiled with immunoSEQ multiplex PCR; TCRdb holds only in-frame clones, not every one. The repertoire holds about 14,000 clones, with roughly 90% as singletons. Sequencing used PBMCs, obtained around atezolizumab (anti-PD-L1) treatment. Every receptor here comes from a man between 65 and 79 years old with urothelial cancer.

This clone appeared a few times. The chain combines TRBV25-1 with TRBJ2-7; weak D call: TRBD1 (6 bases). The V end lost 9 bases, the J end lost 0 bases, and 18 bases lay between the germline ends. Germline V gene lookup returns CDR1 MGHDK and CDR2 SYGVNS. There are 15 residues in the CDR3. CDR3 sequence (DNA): TGTGCCAGTACCCCCGGGACAAGGAGCTCCTACGAGCAGTACTTC. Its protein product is CASTPGTRSSYEQYF.

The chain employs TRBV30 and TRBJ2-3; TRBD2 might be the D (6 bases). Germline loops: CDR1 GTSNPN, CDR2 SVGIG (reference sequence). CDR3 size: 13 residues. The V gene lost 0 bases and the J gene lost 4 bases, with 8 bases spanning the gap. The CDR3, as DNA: TGTGCCTGGAGTGTAGGGACTTCAGATACGCAGTATTTT. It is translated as CAWSVGTSDTQYF.

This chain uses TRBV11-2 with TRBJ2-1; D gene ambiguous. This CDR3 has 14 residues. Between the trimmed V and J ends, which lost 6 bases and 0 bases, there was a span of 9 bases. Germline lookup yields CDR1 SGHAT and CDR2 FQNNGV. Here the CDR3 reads CASSASSSYNEQFF. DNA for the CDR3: TGTGCCAGCAGTGCATCCAGCTCCTACAATGAGCAGTTCTTC.

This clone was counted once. CDR3 amino acids: CASSLQRIGRGAFF. The DNA for the CDR3 is TGTGCCAGCAGCTTACAAAGAATCGGCCGCGGGGCTTTCTTT. The chain joins TRBV5-8 to TRBJ1-1; D gene uncertain. The CDR3 is 14 residues long. The V gene lost 2 bases and the J gene lost 11 bases, with 19 bases spanning the gap. Germline CDR1 is SGHTS and CDR2 is YDEGEE.

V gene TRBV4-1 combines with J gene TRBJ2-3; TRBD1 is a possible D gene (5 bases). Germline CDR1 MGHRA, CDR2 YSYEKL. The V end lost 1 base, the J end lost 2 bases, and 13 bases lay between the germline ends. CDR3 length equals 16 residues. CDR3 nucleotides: TGCGCCAGCAGCCAAGTTTCAGGGTGGTCCACAGATACGCAGTATTTT. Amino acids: CASSQVSGWSTDTQYF.

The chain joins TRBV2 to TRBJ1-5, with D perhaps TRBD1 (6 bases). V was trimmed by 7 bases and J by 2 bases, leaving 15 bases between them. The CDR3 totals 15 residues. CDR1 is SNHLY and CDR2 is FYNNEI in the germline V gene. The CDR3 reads CASKKAGQRNQPQHF. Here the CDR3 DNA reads TGTGCCAGCAAAAAGGCAGGACAGCGCAATCAGCCCCAGCATTTT.

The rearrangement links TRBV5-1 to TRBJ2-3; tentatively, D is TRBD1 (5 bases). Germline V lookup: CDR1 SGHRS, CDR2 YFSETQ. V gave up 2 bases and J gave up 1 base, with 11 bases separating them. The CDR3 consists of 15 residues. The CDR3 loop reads CASSLGARGTDTQYF. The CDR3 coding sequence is TGCGCCAGCAGCTTAGGGGCGCGAGGCACAGATACGCAGTATTTT.

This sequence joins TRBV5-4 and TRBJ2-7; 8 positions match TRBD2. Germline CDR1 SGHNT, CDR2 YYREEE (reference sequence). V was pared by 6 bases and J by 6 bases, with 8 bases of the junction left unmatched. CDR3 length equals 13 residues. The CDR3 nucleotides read TGTGCCAGCACCCCCGGCGGGAGGTCCGAGCAGTACTTC. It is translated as CASTPGGRSEQYF.

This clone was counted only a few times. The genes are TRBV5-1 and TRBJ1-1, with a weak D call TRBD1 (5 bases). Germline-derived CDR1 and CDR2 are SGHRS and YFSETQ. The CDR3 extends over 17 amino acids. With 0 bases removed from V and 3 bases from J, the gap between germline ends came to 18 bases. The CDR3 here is CASSLGNGGRVDTEAFF. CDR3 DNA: TGCGCCAGCAGCTTGGGAAATGGTGGCAGGGTGGACACTGAAGCTTTCTTT.

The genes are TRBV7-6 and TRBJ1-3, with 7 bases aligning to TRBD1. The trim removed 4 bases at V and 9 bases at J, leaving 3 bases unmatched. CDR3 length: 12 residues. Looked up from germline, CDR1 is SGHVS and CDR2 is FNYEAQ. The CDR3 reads CASSSDRRTIYF. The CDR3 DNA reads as TGTGCCAGCAGCTCGGACAGGCGCACCATATATTTT.

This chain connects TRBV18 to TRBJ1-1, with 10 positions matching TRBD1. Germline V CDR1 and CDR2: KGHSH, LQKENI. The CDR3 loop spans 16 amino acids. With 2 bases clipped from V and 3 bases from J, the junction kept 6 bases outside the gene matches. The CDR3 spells CASSPSGTGAYTEAFF. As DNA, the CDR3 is TGTGCCAGCTCACCATCCGGGACAGGGGCATACACTGAAGCTTTCTTT.

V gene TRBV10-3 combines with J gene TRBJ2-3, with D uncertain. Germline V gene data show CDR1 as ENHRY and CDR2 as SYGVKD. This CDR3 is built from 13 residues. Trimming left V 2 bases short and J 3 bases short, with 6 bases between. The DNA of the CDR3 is TGTGCCATCAGTGAGGCACAGACAGATACGCAGTATTTT. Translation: CAISEAQTDTQYF.

The CDR3 region is CASSLRGGGEPYNEQFF. Written as DNA, the CDR3 is TGTGCCAGCAGCTTACGAGGCGGGGGGGAACCCTACAATGAGCAGTTCTTC. The rearrangement uses TRBV11-2 and TRBJ2-1, with 9 bases aligning to TRBD2. Germline V lookup: CDR1 SGHAT, CDR2 FQNNGV. The CDR3 sequence is 17 residues long. The J segment lost 2 bases and the V segment lost 2 bases, leaving 7 bases of the junction unmatched.

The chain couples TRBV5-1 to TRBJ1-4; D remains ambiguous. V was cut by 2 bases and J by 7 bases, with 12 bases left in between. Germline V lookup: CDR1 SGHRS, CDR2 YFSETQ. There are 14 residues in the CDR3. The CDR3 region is CASSLTGLGEKLFF. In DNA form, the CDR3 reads TGCGCCAGCAGCTTAACGGGGTTGGGTGAAAAACTGTTTTTT.

The CDR3 bases are TGTGCCAGCAGGGGGTGGGGGGGATACACTGAAGCTTTCTTT. Protein product: CASRGWGGYTEAFF. The V gene is TRBV5-5, the J gene TRBJ1-1, with D possibly TRBD1 on 5 matching bases. Trimming shortened V by 5 bases and J by 3 bases, and 14 bases separated the two germline ends. Looked up from germline, CDR1 is SGHKS and CDR2 is YYEKEE (reference sequence). This CDR3 has 14 amino acids.

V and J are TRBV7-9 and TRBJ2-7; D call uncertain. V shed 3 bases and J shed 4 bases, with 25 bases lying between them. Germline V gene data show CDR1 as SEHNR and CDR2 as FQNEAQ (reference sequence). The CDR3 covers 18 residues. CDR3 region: CASSFVSNPPLGKYEQYF. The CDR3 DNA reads TGTGCCAGCAGCTTTGTCTCGAATCCTCCTCTAGGAAAATACGAGCAGTACTTC.

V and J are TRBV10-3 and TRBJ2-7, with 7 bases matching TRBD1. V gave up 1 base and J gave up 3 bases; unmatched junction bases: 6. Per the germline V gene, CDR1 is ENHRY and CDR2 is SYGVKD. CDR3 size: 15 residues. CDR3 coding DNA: TGTGCCATCAGTGAGTACGACAGGGATGGCTACGAGCAGTACTTC. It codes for CAISEYDRDGYEQYF.

In DNA, the CDR3 is TGTGCCTGGGAAGCGGGGGCCCCGAATACCCCCTCCTACAATGAGCAGTTCTTC. This encodes CAWEAGAPNTPSYNEQFF. J is TRBJ2-1 and V is TRBV30, with TRBD2 identical over 8 bases. There are 18 residues in the CDR3. After removal of 5 bases from V and 0 bases from J, the junction contained 15 bases not matched to a gene. Germline CDR1 reads GTSNPN; CDR2 reads SVGIG (reference sequence).

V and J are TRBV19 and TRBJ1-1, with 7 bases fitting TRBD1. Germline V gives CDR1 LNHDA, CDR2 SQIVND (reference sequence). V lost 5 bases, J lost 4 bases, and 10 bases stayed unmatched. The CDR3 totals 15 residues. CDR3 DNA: TGTGCCAGTAGTCGTAACAGGGGTGAAGGCACTGAAGCTTTCTTT. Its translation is CASSRNRGEGTEAFF.

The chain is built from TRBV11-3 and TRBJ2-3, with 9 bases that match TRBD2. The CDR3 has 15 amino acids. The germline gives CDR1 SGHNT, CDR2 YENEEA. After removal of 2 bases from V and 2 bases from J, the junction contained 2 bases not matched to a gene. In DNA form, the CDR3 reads TGTGCCAGCAGCTTAAGCGGGGGGAACACAGATACGCAGTATTTT. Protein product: CASSLSGGNTDTQYF.

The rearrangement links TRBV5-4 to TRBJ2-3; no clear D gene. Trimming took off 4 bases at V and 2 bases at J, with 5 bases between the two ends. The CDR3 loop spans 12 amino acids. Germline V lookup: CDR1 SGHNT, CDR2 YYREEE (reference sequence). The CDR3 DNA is TGTGCCAGCAGCAAACTCACAGATACGCAGTATTTT. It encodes CASSKLTDTQYF.

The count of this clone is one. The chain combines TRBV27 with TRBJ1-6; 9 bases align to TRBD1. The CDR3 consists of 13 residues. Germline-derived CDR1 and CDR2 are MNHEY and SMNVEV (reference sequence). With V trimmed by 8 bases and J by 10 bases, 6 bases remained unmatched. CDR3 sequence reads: CASGKQGASPLHF. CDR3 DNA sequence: TGTGCCAGCGGAAAACAGGGGGCATCACCCCTCCACTTT.